This T cell receptor (beta chain) derives from a study of molecular identifiers for immune sequencing clone quantification. Study findings and constraints: Under 1% of molecules in naive cells, but over 98% of effector molecules, belonged to clones above 20 RNA copies.

In germline, CDR1 is SGHTA, CDR2 FQGTGA. V shed 5 bases and J shed 0 bases, with 8 bases lying between them. The CDR3 has 15 amino acids. Input for naive CD8 libraries was roughly 20,000 to 1,000,000 sorted cells; the RNA fraction used was 10%, 30% or 50%. Sorting was used to obtain naive CD8 T cells (CD8+CD4-CCR7+CD45RA+). TCRdb reprocessed the PCR reads via MiXCR and lists one record per CDR3 protein. The data show over 600,000 distinct CDR3 sequences, just under 20% seen once. The table lists this clonotype with many counts. Its cognate antigen is unknown. The sample was naive CD8+ T cells from blood, with Jurkat cell RNA spiked in. Subset here: FACS-sorted CD8+CD4-CCR7+CD45RA+ naive T cells. V gene TRBV7-3 combines with J gene TRBJ2-6; D unclear. The TCR was taken from a human donor in good health. Some libraries in this study had Jurkat cell RNA spiked in. CDR3 residues: CASSEQPSGANVLTF. CDR3 DNA sequence: TGTGCCAGCAGCGAACAACCCTCTGGGGCCAACGTCCTGACTTTC.